This TCR beta chain was documented in a study of OX40 agonist ivuxolimab in advanced cancers. Study-wide results and limits: Low normalized T-cell clonal expansion was additionally recorded for some nonresponders. Antigen specificity remained undetermined for the expanded peripheral T cells.

Sampling times: baseline, cycle 4 day 1, cycle 7 day 1. In regard to this clone: Its target is not known.

The CDR3 sequence is 16 residues long. Between the trimmed V and J ends, which lost 1 base and 8 bases, there was a span of 18 bases. The V gene's germline CDR1 is LGHNA and CDR2 YNFKEQ. Here immunoSEQ multiplex PCR was the method, and the copy in TCRdb shows in-frame clones only, minus some. The data show 9,500 to 12,000 clones, 75% to 85% seen once. This chain uses TRBV4-2 with TRBJ1-3; D unclear. The specimen was CD4+ or CD8+ T cells sorted from blood, collected in a trial of the OX40 agonist ivuxolimab. The sequence was collected from an adult with an advanced solid tumor such as melanoma, head and neck, liver or kidney cancer. DNA for the CDR3: TGTGCCAGCAGCCAAGCAACTACAGCCGGTCAAGACACCATATATTTT. This gives the protein CASSQATTAGQDTIYF.